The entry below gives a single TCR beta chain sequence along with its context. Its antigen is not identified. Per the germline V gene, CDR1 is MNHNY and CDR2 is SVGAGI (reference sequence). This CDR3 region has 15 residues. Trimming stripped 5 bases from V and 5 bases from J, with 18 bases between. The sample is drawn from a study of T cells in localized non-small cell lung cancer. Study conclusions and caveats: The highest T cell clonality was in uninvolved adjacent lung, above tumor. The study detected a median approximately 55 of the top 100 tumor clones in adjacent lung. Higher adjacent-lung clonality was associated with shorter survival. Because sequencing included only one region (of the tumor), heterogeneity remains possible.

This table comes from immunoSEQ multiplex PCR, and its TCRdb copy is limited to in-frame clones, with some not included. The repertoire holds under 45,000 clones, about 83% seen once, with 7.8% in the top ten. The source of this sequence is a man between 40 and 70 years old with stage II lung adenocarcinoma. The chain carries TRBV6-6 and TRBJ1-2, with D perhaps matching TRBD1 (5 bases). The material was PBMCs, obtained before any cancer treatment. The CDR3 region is CASSDRQSGGYGYTF. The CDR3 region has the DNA TGTGCCAGCAGTGATCGACAGTCGGGAGGGTATGGCTACACCTTC.